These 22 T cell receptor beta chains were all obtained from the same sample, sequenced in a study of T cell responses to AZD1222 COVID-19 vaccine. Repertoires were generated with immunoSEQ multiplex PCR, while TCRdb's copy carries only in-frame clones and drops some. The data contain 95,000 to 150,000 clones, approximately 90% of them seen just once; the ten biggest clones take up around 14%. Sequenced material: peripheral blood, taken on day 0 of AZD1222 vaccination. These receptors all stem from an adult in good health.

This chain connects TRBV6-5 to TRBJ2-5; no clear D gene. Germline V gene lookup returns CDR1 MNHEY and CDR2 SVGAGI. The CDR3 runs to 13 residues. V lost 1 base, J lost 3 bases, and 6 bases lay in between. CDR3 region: CASSYLPKETQYF. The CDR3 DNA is TGTGCCAGCAGTTACTTGCCGAAAGAGACCCAGTACTTC.

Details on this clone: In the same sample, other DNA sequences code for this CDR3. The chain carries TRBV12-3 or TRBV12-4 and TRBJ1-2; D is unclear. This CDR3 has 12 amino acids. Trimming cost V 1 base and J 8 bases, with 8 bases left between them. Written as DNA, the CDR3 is TGTGCCAGCAGTTTAGATAGTTACGGCTACACCTTC. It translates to CASSLDSYGYTF.

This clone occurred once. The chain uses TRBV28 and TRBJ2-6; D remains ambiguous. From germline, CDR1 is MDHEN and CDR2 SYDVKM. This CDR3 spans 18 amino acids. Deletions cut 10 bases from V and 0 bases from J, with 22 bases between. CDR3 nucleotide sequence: TGTGCCACCAATCATAAGAGACGGGCAAGCTCTGGGGCCAACGTCCTGACTTTC. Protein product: CATNHKRRASSGANVLTF.

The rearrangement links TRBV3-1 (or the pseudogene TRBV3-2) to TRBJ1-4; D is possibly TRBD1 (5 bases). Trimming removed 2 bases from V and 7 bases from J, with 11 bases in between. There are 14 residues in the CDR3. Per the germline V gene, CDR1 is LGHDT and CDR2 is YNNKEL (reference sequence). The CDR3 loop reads CASSQLGLGEKLFF. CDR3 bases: TGTGCCAGCAGCCAACTGGGGCTGGGTGAAAAACTGTTTTTT.

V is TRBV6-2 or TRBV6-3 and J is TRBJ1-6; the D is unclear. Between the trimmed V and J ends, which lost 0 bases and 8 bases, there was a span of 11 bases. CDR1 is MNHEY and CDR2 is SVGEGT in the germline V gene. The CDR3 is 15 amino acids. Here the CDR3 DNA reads TGTGCCAGCAGTTACTCACAGAGTTTGGATTCACCCCTCCACTTT. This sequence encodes CASSYSQSLDSPLHF.

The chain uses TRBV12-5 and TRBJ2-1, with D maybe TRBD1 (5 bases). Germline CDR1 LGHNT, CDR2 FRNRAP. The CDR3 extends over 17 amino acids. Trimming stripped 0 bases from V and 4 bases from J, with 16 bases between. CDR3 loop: CASGLVFVRGLYNEQFF. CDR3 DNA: TGTGCTAGTGGTTTGGTTTTCGTAAGGGGCCTTTACAATGAGCAGTTCTTC.

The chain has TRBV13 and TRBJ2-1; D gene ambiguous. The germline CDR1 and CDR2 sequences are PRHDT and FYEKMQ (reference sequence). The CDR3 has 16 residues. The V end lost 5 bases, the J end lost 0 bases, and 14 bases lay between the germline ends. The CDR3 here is CASSLRPPGSYNEQFF. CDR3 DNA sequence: TGTGCCAGCAGCCTAAGACCCCCGGGCTCCTACAATGAGCAGTTCTTC. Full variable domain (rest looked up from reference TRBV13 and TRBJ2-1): AAGVIQSPRHLIKEKRETATLKCYPIPRHDTVYWYQQGPGQDPQFLISFYEKMQSDKGSIPDRFSAQQFSDYHSELNMSSLELGDSALYFCASSLRPPGSYNEQFFGPGTRLTVL.

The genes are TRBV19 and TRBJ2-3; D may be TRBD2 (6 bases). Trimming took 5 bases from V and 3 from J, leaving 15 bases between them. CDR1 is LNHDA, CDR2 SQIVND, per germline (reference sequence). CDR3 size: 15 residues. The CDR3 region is CASSPAGRRTDTQYF. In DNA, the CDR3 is TGTGCCAGTAGTCCAGCAGGGAGGAGAACAGATACGCAGTATTTT.

The CDR3 sequence: CASNPVWGEETQYF. In DNA form, the CDR3 reads TGTGCCAGCAATCCGGTATGGGGGGAAGAGACCCAGTACTTC. The V gene is TRBV7-9, the J gene TRBJ2-5, with a tentative D call TRBD2 (6 bases). This CDR3 has 14 amino acids. From germline, CDR1 is SEHNR and CDR2 FQNEAQ (reference sequence). V dropped 7 bases and J dropped 3 bases, with 15 bases sitting between them.

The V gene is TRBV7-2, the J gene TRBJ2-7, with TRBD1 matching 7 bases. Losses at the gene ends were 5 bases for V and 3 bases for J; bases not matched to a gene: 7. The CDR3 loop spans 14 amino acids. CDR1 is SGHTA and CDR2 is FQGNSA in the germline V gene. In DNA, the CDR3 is TGTGCCAGCAGCCCTCGGGACAGCAACTACGAGCAGTACTTC. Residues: CASSPRDSNYEQYF.

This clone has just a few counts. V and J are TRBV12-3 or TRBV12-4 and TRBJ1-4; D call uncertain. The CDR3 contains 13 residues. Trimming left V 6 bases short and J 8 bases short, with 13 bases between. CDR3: CASRETRGEKLFF. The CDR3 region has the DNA TGTGCCAGCAGGGAAACGCGAGGGGAAAAACTGTTTTTT.

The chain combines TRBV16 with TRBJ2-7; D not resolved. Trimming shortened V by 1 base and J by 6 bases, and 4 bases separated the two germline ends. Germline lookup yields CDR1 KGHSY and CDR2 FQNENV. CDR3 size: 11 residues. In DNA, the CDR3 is TGTGCCAGCAGCCAATATACCGAGCAGTACTTC. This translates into CASSQYTEQYF.

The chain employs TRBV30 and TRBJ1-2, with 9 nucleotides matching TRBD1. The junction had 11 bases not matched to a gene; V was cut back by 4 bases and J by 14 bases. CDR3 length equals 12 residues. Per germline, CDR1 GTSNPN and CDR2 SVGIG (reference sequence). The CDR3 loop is CAWTGTGTLLTF. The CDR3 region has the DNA TGTGCCTGGACCGGGACAGGGACCTTGTTGACCTTC. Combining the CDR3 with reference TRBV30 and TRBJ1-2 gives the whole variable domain SQTIHQWPATLVQPVGSPLSLECTVEGTSNPNLYWYRQAAGRGLQLLFYSVGIGQISSEVPQNLSASRPQDRQFILSSKKLLLSDSGFYLCAWTGTGTLLTFGSGTRLTVV.

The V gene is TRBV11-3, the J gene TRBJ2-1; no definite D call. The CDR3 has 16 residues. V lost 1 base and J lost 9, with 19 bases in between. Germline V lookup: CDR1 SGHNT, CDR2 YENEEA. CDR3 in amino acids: CASSLVLPPNRGEQFF. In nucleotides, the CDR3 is TGTGCCAGCAGCTTAGTTCTCCCCCCAAATCGCGGTGAGCAGTTCTTC.

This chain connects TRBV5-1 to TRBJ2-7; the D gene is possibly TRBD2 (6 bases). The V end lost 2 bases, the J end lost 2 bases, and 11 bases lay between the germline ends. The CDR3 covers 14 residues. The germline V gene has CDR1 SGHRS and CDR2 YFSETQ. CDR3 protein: CASSFLAETYEQYF. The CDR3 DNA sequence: TGCGCCAGCAGCTTCTTAGCGGAGACCTACGAGCAGTACTTC.

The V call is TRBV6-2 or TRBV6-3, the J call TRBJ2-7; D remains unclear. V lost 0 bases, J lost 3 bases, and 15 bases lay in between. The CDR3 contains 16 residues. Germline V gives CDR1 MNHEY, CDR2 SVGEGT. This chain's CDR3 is CASSYSVTGGFYEQYF. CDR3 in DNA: TGTGCCAGCAGTTACTCCGTTACGGGCGGCTTCTACGAGCAGTACTTC.

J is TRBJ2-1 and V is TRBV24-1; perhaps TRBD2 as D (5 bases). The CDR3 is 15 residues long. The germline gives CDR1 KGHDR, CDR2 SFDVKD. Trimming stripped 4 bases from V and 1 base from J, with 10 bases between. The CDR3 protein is CATSDEGGSYNEQFF. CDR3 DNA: TGTGCCACCAGTGACGAGGGCGGATCCTACAATGAGCAGTTCTTC.

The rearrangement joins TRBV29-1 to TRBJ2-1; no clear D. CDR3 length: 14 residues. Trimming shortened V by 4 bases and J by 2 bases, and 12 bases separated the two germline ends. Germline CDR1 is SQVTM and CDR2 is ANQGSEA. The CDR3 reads CSVVWGIPYNEQFF. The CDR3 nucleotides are TGCAGCGTTGTGTGGGGTATCCCCTACAATGAGCAGTTCTTC.

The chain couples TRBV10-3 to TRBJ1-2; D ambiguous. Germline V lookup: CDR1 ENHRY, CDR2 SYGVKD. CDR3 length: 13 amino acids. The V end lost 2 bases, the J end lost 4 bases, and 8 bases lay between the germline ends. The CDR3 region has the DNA TGTGCCATCAGTGAGAGCTCCCTCTATGGCTACACCTTC. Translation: CAISESSLYGYTF.

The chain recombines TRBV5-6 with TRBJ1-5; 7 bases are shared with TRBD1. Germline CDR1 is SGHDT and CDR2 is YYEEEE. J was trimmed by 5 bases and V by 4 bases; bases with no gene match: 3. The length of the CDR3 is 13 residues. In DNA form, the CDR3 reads TGTGCCAGCAGCCAGGGGGGTTATCAGCCCCAGCATTTT. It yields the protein CASSQGGYQPQHF.

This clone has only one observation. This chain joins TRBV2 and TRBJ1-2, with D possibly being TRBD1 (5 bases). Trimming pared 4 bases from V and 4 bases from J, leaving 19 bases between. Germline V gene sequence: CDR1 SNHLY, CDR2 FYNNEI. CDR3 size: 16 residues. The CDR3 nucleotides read TGTGCCAGCAGTGGACTAGTCGCAGGGCTGAGCTATGGCTACACCTTC. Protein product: CASSGLVAGLSYGYTF.

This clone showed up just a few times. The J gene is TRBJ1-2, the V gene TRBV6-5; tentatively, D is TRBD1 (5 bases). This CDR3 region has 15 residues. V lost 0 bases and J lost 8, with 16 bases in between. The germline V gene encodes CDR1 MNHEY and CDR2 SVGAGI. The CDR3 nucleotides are TGTGCCAGCAGTTACTCGTGGCTGCAGGGTTGGGGCTACACCTTC. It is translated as CASSYSWLQGWGYTF.